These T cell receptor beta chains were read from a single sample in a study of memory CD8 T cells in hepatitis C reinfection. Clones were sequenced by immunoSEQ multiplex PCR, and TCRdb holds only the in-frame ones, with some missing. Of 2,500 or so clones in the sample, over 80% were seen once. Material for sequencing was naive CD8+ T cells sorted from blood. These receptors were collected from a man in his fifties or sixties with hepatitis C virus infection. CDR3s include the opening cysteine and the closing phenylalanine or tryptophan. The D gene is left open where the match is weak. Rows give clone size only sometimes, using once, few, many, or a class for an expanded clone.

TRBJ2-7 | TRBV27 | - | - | CASSRSGSDRDEQYF | TGTGCCAGCAGTCGTTCAGGGTCTGACCGAGACGAGCAGTACTTC
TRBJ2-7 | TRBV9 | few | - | CASSEGGVDEQYF | TGTGCCAGCAGCGAGGGGGGGGTCGACGAGCAGTACTTC
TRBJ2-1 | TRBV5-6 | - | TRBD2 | CASSLEGRAKNEQFF | TGTGCCAGCAGCTTGGAGGGGAGGGCCAAGAATGAGCAGTTCTTC
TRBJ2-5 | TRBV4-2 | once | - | CASSQGGGGAQETQYF | TGTGCCAGCAGCCAAGGTGGTGGCGGGGCCCAAGAGACCCAGTACTTC
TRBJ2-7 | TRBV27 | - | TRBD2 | CASSLSNGRAYEQYF | TGCGCCAGCAGTTTATCGAACGGGAGGGCCTACGAGCAGTACTTC
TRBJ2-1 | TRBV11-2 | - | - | CASSLVYRQGRSYNEQFF | TGTGCCAGCAGCTTAGTGTATCGCCAGGGTAGGTCCTACAATGAGCAGTTCTTC
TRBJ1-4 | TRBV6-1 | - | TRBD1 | CASSRGQVSNEKLFF | TGTGCCAGCAGTAGGGGACAGGTCTCTAATGAAAAACTGTTTTTT
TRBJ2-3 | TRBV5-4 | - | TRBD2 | CASSSPGLATDTQYF | TGTGCCAGCAGCTCTCCGGGACTAGCCACAGATACGCAGTATTTT
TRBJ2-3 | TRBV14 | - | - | CASSTGYTSTDTQYF | TGTGCCAGCAGCACAGGGTATACTAGCACAGATACGCAGTATTTT
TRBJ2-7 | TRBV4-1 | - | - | CASSQDDWEDEQYF | TGCGCCAGCAGCCAAGATGATTGGGAGGACGAGCAGTACTTC
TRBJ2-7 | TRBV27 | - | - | CASGLGGYEQYF | TGTGCCAGCGGACTCGGAGGGTACGAGCAGTACTTC
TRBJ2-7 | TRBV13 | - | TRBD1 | CASSYATTGQNF | TGTGCCAGCAGCTACGCAACTACGGGACAGAACTTC
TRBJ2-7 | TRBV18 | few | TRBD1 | CASSLGTGREQYF | TGTGCCAGCTCACTAGGGACAGGCCGCGAGCAGTACTTC
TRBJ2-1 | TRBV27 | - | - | CASRVAHNEQFF | TGTGCCAGCAGGGTAGCTCACAATGAGCAGTTCTTC
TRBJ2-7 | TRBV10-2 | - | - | CASEGVHEQYF | TGCGCCAGTGAGGGAGTCCACGAGCAGTACTTC
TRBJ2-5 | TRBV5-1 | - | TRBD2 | CASSSGLAVSQETQYF | TGCGCCAGCAGCTCGGGACTAGCGGTCTCCCAAGAGACCCAGTACTTC
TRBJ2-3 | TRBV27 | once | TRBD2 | CASRSGDEDTQYF | TGTGCCAGCAGGAGCGGGGACGAAGATACGCAGTATTTT
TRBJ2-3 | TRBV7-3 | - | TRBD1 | CASSLTGAGDTQYF | TGTGCCAGCAGCTTGACAGGGGCTGGGGATACGCAGTATTTT
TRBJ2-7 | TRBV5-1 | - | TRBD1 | CASSGDSYEQYF | TGCGCCAGCAGCGGGGACAGTTACGAGCAGTACTTC
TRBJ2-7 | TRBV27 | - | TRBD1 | CASSLLTGGAYEQYF | TGTGCCAGCAGTTTATTGACAGGGGGCGCTTACGAGCAGTACTTC
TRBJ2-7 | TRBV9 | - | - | CASSVEGGEQYF | TGTGCCAGCAGCGTGGAGGGAGGCGAGCAGTACTTC
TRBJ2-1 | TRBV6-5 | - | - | CASFSRSYNEQFF | TGTGCCAGTTTTAGTCGCTCCTACAATGAGCAGTTCTTC
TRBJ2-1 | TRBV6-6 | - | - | CASSDLNEQFF | TGTGCCAGCAGCGACTTAAATGAGCAGTTCTTC
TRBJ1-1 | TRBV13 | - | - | CASSLGVGGNTEAFF | TGTGCCAGCAGCTTAGGCGTGGGGGGGAACACTGAAGCTTTCTTT
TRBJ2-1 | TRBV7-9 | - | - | CASSFESTYNEQFF | TGTGCCAGCAGCTTCGAGTCGACCTACAATGAGCAGTTCTTC
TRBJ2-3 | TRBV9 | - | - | CASDRTGGTDTQYF | TGTGCCAGCGACCGGACGGGAGGCACAGATACGCAGTATTTT
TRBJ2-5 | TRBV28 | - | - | CASSSGDQETQYF | TGTGCCAGCAGTTCAGGGGACCAAGAGACCCAGTACTTC
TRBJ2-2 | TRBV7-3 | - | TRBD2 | CASSLCRTSGSFTGELFF | TGTGCCAGCAGCTTATGTCGGACTAGCGGGAGTTTTACCGGGGAGTTGTTTTTT
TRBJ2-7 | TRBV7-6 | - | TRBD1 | CVSSPGQGGIYEQYF | TGTGTCAGCAGCCCGGGACAGGGGGGAATTTACGAGCAGTACTTC
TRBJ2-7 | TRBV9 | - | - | CASSVGGDSRSELQYF | TGTGCCAGCAGCGTTGGAGGGGACAGTCGGTCGGAGTTGCAGTACTTC
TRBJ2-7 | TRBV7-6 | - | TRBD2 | CASRDLAAEQYF | TGTGCCAGCAGGGATCTAGCGGCCGAGCAGTACTTC
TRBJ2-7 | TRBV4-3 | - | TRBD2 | CASSQDGPASGSFYEQYF | TGCGCCAGCAGCCAAGATGGCCCCGCTAGCGGGAGTTTCTACGAGCAGTACTTC
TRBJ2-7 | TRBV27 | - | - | CASSFGRGEIYEQYF | TGTGCCAGCAGTTTTGGGAGGGGGGAAATCTACGAGCAGTACTTC
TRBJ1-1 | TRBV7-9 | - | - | CTSSPRGNTEAFF | TGTACCAGCAGCCCCAGGGGGAACACTGAAGCTTTCTTT
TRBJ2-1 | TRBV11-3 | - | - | CASSLDSGNNEQFF | TGTGCCAGCAGCTTGGATAGCGGCAACAATGAGCAGTTCTTC
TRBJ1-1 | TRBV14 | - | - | CASSQAPGMNTEAFF | TGTGCCAGCAGCCAAGCCCCAGGTATGAACACTGAAGCTTTCTTT
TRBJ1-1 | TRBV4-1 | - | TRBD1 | CASSHPGQGLNTEAFF | TGCGCCAGCAGCCACCCGGGACAGGGGTTGAACACTGAAGCTTTCTTT
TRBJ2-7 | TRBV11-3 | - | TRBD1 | CASSPVAGQGTYEQYF | TGTGCCAGCAGCCCCGTCGCGGGACAGGGTACTTACGAGCAGTACTTC
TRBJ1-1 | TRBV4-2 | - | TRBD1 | CASSQMGTAMNTEAFF | TGTGCCAGCAGCCAGATGGGGACAGCCATGAACACTGAAGCTTTCTTT
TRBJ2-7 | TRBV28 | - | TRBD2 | CASAQRGAQVYEQYF | TGTGCCAGCGCCCAGCGGGGGGCCCAAGTTTATGAGCAGTACTTC
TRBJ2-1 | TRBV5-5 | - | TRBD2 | CASRVELNSGITHEQFF | TGTGCCAGCAGGGTGGAATTAAATAGCGGGATAACGCATGAGCAGTTCTTC
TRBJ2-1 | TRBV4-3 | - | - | CASSQDPVTYNEQFF | TGCGCCAGCAGCCAAGATCCCGTAACCTACAATGAGCAGTTCTTC